This TCR beta chain comes out of a study of technical replicates of blood from several donors. Clones were sequenced by immunoSEQ multiplex PCR, and TCRdb holds only the in-frame ones, with some missing. The profile shows 50,000 to 80,000 clones, approximately 87% of them singletons. The TCR was taken from a human donor in good health. Some clones in this sample may be carry-over from other donors' samples. The sample comprised PBMCs.

CDR3 sequence (DNA): TGTGCCAGCAGCTTAGGACAGGGAAGTTCACCCCTCCACTTT. It specifies CASSLGQGSSPLHF. The rearrangement joins TRBV7-3 to TRBJ1-6; 8 bases align to TRBD1. The CDR3 is 14 amino acids. Germline V lookup: CDR1 SGHTA, CDR2 FQGTGA. The junction had 3 bases not matched to a gene; V was cut back by 2 bases and J by 9 bases.